The present entry profiles one TCR beta chain with its context. The data stem from a study of blood T cell repertoires in COVID-19. Study information: Sample material is recorded as cDNA or gDNA derived from T cells, B-cell-depleted T cells, or PBMCs.

The CDR3 sequence is 14 residues long. Trimming took off 7 bases at V and 2 bases at J, with 16 bases between the two ends. CDR1 and CDR2 from the germline V gene are SQVTM and ANQGSEA. Sequenced by immunoSEQ multiplex PCR; TCRdb stores in-frame clones only, minus some. The table shows 270,000 or so clones, with roughly 87% occurring only once. The specimen sequenced was peripheral blood. The rearrangement joins TRBV29-1 to TRBJ2-3; tentative D call: TRBD2 (5 bases). The sequence was obtained from a woman aged 40 to 55 who had recovered from COVID-19. The CDR3 region is CSGTKTGNTDTQYF. CDR3 DNA sequence: TGCAGCGGAACTAAAACGGGAAACACAGATACGCAGTATTTT.